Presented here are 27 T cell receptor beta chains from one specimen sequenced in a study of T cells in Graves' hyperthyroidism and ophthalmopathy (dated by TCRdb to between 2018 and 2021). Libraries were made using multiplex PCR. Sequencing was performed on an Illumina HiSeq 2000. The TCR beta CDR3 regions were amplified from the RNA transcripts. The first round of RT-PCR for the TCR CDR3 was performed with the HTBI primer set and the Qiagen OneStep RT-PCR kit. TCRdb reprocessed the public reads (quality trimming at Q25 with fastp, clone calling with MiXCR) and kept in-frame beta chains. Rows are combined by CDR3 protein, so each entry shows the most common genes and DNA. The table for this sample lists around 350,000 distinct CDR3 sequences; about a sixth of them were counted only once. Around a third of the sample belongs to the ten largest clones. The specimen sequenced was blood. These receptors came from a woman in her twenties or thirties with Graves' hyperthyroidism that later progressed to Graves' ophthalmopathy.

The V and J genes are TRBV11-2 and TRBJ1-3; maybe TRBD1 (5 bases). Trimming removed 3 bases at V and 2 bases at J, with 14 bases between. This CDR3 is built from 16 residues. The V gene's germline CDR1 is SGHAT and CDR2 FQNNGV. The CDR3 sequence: CASSFGAVGAGNTIYF. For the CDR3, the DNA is TGTGCCAGCAGCTTTGGGGCAGTGGGTGCTGGAAACACCATATATTTT.

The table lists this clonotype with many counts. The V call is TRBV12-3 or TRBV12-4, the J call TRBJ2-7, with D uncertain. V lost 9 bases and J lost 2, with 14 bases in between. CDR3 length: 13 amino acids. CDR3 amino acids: CASQASAAYEQYF. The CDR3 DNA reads TGTGCCAGTCAAGCGTCGGCGGCCTACGAGCAGTACTTC.

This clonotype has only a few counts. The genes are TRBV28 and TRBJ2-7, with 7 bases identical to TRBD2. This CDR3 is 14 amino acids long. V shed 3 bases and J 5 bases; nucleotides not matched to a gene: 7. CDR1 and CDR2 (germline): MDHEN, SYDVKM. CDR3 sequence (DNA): TGTGCCAGCAGTTTCAAAGCGGGACCACACGAGCAGTACTTC. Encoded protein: CASSFKAGPHEQYF.

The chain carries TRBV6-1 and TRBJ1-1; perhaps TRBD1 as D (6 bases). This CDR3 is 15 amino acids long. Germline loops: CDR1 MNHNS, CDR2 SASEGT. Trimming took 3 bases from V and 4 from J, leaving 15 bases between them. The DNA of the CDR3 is TGTGCCAGCAGTGAGTACTCAGGGGCATTCACTGAAGCTTTCTTT. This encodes CASSEYSGAFTEAFF.

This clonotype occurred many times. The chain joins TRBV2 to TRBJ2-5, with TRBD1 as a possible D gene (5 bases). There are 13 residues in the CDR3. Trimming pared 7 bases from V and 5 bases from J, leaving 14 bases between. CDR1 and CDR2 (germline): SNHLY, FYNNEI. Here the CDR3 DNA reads TGTGCCAGCACCCCCAGGGTTAAGGAGACCCAGTACTTC. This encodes CASTPRVKETQYF.

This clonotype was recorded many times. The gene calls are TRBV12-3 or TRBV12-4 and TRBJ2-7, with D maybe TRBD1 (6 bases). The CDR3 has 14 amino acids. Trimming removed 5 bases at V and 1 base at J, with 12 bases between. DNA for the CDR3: TGTGCCAGCAGTCAAAACAGGGTTTCCTACGAGCAGTACTTC. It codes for CASSQNRVSYEQYF.

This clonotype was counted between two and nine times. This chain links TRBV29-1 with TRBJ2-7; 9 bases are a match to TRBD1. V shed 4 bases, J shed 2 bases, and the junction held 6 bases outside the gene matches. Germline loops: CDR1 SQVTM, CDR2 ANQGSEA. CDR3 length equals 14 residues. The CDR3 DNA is TGCAGCGTTGGGGCACAGGGGGCGGCCTACGAGCAGTACTTC. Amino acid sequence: CSVGAQGAAYEQYF.

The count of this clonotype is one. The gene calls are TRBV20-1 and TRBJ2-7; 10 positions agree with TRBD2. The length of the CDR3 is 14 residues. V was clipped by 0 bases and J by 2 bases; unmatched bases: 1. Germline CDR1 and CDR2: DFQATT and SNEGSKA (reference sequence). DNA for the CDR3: TGCAGTGCTAGAGAGAGCGGGGGGGCCTACGAGCAGTACTTC. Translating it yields CSARESGGAYEQYF.

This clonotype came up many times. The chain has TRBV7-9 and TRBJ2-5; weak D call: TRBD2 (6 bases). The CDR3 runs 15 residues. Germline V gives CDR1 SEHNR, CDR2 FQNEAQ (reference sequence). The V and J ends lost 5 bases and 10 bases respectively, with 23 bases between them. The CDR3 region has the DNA TGTGCCAGCAGCAGCTCGACTAGTCCCGGAGTGGGCCAGTACTTC. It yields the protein CASSSSTSPGVGQYF.

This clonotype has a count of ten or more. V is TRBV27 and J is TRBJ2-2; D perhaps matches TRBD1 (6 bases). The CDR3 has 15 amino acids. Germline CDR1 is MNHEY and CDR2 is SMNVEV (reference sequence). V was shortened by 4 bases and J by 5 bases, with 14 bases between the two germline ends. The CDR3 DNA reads TGTGCCAGCAGTTCAAACAGGGTTGTGACCGGGGAGCTGTTTTTT. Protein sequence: CASSSNRVVTGELFF.

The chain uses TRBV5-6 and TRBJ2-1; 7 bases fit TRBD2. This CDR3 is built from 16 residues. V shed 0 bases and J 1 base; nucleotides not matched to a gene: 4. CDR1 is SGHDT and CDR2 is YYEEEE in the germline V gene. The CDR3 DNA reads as TGTGCCAGCAGCTTGGTTCCGGGAGGATCCTACAATGAGCAGTTCTTC. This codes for CASSLVPGGSYNEQFF. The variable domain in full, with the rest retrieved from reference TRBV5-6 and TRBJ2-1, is DAGVTQSPTHLIKTRGQQVTLRCSPKSGHDTVSWYQQALGQGPQFIFQYYEEEERQRGNFPDRFSGHQFPNYSSELNVNALLLGDSALYLCASSLVPGGSYNEQFFGPGTRLTVL.

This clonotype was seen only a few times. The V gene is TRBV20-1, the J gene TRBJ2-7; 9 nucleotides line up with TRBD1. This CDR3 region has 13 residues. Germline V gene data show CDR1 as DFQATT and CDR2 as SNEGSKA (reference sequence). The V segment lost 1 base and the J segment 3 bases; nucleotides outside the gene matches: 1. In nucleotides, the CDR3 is TGCAGTGCTAGAGCGGGACAGGGCTACGAGCAGTACTTC. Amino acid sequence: CSARAGQGYEQYF.

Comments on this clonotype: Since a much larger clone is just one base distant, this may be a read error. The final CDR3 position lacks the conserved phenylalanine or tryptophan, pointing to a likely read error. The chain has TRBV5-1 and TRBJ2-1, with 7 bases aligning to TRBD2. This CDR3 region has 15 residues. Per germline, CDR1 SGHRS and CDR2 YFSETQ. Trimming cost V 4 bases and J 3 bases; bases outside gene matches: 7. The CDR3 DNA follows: TGCGCCAGCAGCCTCGGGGTAGCGGGCTACAATGAGCAGTTCTTA. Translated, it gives CASSLGVAGYNEQFL.

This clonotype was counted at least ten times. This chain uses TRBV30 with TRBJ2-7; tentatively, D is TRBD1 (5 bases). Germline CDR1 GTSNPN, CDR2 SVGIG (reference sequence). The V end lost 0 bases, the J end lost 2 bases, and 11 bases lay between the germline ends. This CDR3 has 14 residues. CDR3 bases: TGTGCCTGGAGTGTATATGGGGCAACCTACGAGCAGTACTTC. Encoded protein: CAWSVYGATYEQYF.

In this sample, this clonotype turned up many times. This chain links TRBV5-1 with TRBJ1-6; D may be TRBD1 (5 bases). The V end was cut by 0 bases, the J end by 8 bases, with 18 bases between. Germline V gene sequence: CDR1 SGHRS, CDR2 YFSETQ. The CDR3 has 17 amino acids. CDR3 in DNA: TGCGCCAGCAGCTTGGATTCCGTGTCAGGGTATGATTCACCCCTCCACTTT. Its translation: CASSLDSVSGYDSPLHF.

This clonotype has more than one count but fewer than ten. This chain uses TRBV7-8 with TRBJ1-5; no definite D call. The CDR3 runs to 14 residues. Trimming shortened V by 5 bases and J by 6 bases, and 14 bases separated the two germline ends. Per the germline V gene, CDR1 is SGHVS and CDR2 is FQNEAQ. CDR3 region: CASSLRFGGQPQHF. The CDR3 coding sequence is TGTGCCAGCAGCCTAAGATTCGGCGGTCAGCCCCAGCATTTT.

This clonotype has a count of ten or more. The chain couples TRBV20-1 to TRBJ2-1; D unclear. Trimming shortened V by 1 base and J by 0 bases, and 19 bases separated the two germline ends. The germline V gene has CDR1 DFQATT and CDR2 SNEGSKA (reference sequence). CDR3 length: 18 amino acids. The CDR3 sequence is CSARGIMGNPYSYNEQFF. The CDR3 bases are TGCAGTGCTAGAGGGATAATGGGCAACCCTTACTCCTACAATGAGCAGTTCTTC.

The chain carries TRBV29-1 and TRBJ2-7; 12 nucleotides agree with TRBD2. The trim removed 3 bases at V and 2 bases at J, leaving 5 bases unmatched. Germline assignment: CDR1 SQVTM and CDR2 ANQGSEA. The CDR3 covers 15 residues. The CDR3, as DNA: TGCAGCGTTGATCTAGCGGGGGGGTCGACCTACGAGCAGTACTTC. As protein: CSVDLAGGSTYEQYF.

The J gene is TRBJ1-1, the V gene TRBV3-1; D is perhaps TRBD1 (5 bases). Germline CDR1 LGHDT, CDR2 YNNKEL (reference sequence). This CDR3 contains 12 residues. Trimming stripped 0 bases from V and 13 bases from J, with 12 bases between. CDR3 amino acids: CASSQDLGVVFF. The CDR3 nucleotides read TGTGCCAGCAGCCAAGATCTGGGGGTTGTTTTCTTT. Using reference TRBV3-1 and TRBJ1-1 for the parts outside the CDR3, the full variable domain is DTAVSQTPKYLVTQMGNDKSIKCEQNLGHDTMYWYKQDSKKFLKIMFSYNNKELIINETVPNRFSPKSPDKAHLNLHINSLELGDSAVYFCASSQDLGVVFFGQGTRLTVV.

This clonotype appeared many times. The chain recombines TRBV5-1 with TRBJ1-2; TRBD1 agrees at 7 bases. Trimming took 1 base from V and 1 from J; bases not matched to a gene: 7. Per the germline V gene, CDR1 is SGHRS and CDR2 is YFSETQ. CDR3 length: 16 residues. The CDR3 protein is CASSLTRDSYNYGYTF. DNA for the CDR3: TGCGCCAGCAGCTTGACCCGGGACAGCTATAACTATGGCTACACCTTC.

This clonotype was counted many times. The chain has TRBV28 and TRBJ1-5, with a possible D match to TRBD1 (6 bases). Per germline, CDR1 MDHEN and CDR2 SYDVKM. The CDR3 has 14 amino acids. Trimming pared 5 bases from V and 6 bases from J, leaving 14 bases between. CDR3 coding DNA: TGTGCCAGCAGTAGGCAGGGGTACGGTCAGCCCCAGCATTTT. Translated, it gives CASSRQGYGQPQHF.

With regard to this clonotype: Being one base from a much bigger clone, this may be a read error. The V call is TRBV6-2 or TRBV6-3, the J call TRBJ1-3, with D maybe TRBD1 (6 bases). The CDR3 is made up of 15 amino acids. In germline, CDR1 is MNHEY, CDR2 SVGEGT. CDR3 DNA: TGTGCCAGCAGACCTGACACAGGGATAGGAAACACCATATGTTTT. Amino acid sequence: CASRPDTGIGNTICF.

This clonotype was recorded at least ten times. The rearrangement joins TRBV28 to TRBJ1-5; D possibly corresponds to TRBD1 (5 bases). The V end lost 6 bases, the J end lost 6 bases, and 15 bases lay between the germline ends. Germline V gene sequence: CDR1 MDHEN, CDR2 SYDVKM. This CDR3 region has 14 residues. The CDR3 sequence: CASRGHLLSQPQHF. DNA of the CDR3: TGTGCCAGCAGAGGACACCTTCTGTCTCAGCCCCAGCATTTT.

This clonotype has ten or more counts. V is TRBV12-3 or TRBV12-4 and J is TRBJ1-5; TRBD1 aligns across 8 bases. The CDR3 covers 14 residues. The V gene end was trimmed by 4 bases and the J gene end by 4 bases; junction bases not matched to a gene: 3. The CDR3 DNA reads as TGTGCCAGCAGTTCCAGGGGGCTGAATCAGCCCCAGCATTTT. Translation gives CASSSRGLNQPQHF.

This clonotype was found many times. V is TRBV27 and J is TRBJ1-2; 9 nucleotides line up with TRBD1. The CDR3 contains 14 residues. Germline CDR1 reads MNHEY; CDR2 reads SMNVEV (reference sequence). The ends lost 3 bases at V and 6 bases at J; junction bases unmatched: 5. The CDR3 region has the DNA TGTGCCAGCAGTTTGGACAGGGGTAAGAATGGCTACACCTTC. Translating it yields CASSLDRGKNGYTF.

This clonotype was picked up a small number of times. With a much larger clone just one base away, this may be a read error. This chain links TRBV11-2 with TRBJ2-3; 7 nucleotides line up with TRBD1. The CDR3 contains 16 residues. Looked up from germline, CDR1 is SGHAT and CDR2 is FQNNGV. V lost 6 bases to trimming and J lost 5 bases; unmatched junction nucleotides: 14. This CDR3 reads CASSRTGVSREDTQYF. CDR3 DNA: TGTGCCAGCAGTCGTACAGGGGTAAGCCGGGAAGATACGCAGTATTTT. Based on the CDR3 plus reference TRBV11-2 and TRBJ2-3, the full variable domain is EAGVAQSPRYKIIEKRQSVAFWCNPISGHATLYWYQQILGQGPKLLIQFQNNGVVDDSQLPKDRFSAERLKGVDSTLKIQPAKLEDSAVYLCASSRTGVSREDTQYFGPGTRLTVL.

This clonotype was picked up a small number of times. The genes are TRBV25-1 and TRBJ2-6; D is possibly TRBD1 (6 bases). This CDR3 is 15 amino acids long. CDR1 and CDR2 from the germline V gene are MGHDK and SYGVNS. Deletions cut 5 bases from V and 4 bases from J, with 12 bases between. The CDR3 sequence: CASSTTGTGANVLTF. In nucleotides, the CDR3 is TGTGCCAGCAGTACAACAGGGACCGGGGCCAACGTCCTGACTTTC.